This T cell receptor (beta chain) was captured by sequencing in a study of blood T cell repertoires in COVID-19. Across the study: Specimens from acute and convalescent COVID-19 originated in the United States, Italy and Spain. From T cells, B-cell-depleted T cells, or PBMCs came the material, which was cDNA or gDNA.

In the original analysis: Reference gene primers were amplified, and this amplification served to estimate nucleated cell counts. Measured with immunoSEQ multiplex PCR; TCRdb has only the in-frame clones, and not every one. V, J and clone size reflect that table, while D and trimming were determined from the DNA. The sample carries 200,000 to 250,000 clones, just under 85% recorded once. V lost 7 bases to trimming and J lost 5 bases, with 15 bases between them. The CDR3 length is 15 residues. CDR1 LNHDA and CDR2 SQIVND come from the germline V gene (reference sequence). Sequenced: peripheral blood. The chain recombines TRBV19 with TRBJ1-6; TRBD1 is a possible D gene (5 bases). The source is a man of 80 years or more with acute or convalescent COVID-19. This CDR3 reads CASTAGGGDNSPLHF. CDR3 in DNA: TGTGCCAGTACCGCGGGGGGAGGGGATAATTCACCCCTCCACTTT.